The text below deals with one TCR beta chain. Its specificity is unknown. Every patient with CD3G deficiency had evidence of autoimmunity. Patients aged 2 to 39 years had fewer naive T cells. Regulatory (CD25-high CD127-low) and conventional (CD25-low CD127-high) CD4+ T cells were sorted separately. The germline V gene encodes CDR1 SEHNR and CDR2 FQNEAQ (reference sequence). V shed 5 bases and J shed 1 base, with 8 bases lying between them. This CDR3 contains 13 residues. The data derive from a study of regulatory T cells. Whole-study findings and limits: Hydrophobic residues at CDR3 positions 6 and 7 were enriched in conventional CD4+ T cells of CD3G-deficient patients.

The PCR used 52 TRBV and 13 TRBJ primers. This table comes from immunoSEQ multiplex PCR, and its TCRdb copy is limited to in-frame clones, with some not included. The table has 32,000 or so clones, about nine tenths seen once. The clonotype originates from a person aged 18 to 30 with CD3G deficiency. This chain connects TRBV7-9 to TRBJ2-5; the D is unclear. The sequenced material came from conventional CD4+ T cells sorted from blood. As DNA, the CDR3 is TGTGCCAGCAGCCTCAATTCCCAAGAGACCCAGTACTTC. Translated, it gives CASSLNSQETQYF.